This T cell receptor (beta chain) was found in a study of blood T cell repertoires in COVID-19. The overall study: Sites in the United States, Italy and Spain provided acute and convalescent COVID-19 samples.

Germline CDR1 and CDR2: SEHNR and FQNEAQ (reference sequence). Trimming at V came to 6 bases and at J to 5 bases, leaving 4 bases not matched to a gene. There are 15 residues in the CDR3. Assignment of participants to cohorts was predicated upon participant-reported clinical history. Method: immunoSEQ multiplex PCR; TCRdb's copy keeps in-frame clones and lacks some. The table has some 330,000 clones, more than 85% seen once. The receptor was derived from a woman aged 25-40 years who had recovered from COVID-19. Specimen: PBMCs or T cells enriched from blood (not recorded which). The chain is built from TRBV7-9 and TRBJ2-1; 13 bases map to TRBD2. CDR3 sequence (DNA): TGTGCCAGCAGTCCCGGGACTAGCGGGAACAATGAGCAGTTCTTC. Amino acids: CASSPGTSGNNEQFF.